The 9 T cell receptor beta chains in this list originate from one sample, sequenced in a study of T cell changes during pregnancy in multiple sclerosis. Using immunoSEQ multiplex PCR, the repertoire was profiled, and TCRdb retains in-frame clones only, with some absent. The repertoire holds tens of thousands of clones, with approximately 94% as singletons. Here the sequenced sample was peripheral blood, taken in the third trimester of pregnancy. The source of these receptors is a female donor with multiple sclerosis, enrolled in a pregnancy study.

The chain joins TRBV15 to TRBJ2-2; D is possibly TRBD2 (6 bases). Germline V gene data show CDR1 as LNHNV and CDR2 as YYDKDF (reference sequence). V lost 0 bases and J lost 2, with 13 bases in between. This CDR3 has 17 residues. The CDR3 here is CATSRDRAGLNTGELFF. Here the CDR3 DNA reads TGTGCCACCAGCAGAGATCGGGCGGGGCTCAACACCGGGGAGCTGTTTTTT.

The V gene is TRBV5-4, the J gene TRBJ1-1, with TRBD1 as a possible D gene (6 bases). Trimming shortened V by 4 bases and J by 8 bases, and 12 bases separated the two germline ends. Germline V gene data show CDR1 as SGHNT and CDR2 as YYREEE (reference sequence). This CDR3 comprises 12 residues. The CDR3 nucleotides read TGTGCCAGCAGCATCCTTGACAGGGAAGCTTTCTTT. It codes for CASSILDREAFF.

The chain has TRBV5-4 and TRBJ2-3, with D unclear. CDR3 size: 16 residues. Germline values: CDR1 SGHNT, CDR2 YYREEE (reference sequence). Trimming shortened V by 0 bases and J by 0 bases, and 11 bases separated the two germline ends. CDR3 loop: CASSLGADTSTDTQYF. The DNA for the CDR3 is TGTGCCAGCAGCTTGGGTGCGGATACTAGCACAGATACGCAGTATTTT.

CDR3 protein: CASSSGQYNEKLFF. The CDR3 nucleotides read TGTGCCAGCAGCTCCGGACAGTATAATGAAAAACTGTTTTTT. V usage is TRBV7-9 and J usage is TRBJ1-4; the D gene is possibly TRBD1 (6 bases). Trimming removed 4 bases from V and 4 bases from J, with 10 bases in between. CDR3 length: 14 amino acids. Germline CDR1 reads SEHNR; CDR2 reads FQNEAQ (reference sequence).

This chain uses TRBV19 with TRBJ1-4; D is unresolved. Trimming cost V 3 bases and J 5 bases, with 13 bases left between them. Germline CDR1 LNHDA, CDR2 SQIVND (reference sequence). The CDR3 has 15 residues. The CDR3: CASSMVSSGNEKLFF. The CDR3 nucleotides are TGTGCCAGTAGTATGGTGTCCTCGGGGAATGAAAAACTGTTTTTT.

The CDR3 nucleotides read TGCGCCAGCAGTCAGACTAGCGGGGGGAACTACGAGCAGTACTTC. Amino acids: CASSQTSGGNYEQYF. This chain joins TRBV10-2 and TRBJ2-7; 13 positions agree with TRBD2. This CDR3 comprises 15 residues. With 5 bases clipped from V and 3 bases from J, the junction kept 4 bases outside the gene matches. Germline values: CDR1 WSHSY, CDR2 SAAADI.

The chain recombines TRBV5-8 with TRBJ2-7; a possible D gene is TRBD1 (7 bases). CDR3 length: 15 residues. Germline assignment: CDR1 SGHTS and CDR2 YDEGEE. Between the trimmed V and J ends, which lost 0 bases and 6 bases, there was a span of 16 bases. The CDR3 sequence is CASSLVRGVRSEQYF. The CDR3 coding sequence is TGTGCCAGCAGCTTGGTCAGGGGGGTGAGAAGCGAGCAGTACTTC.

This chain joins TRBV7-3 and TRBJ2-5; TRBD2 is a possible D gene (6 bases). The CDR3 loop spans 15 amino acids. Per germline, CDR1 SGHTA and CDR2 FQGTGA. The V and J ends lost 2 bases and 5 bases respectively, with 15 bases between them. DNA of the CDR3: TGTGCCAGCAGCTTAGGGCGCGGGGCGGGGGAGACCCAGTACTTC. Translated: CASSLGRGAGETQYF. Full variable domain (outside the CDR3, taken from reference TRBV7-3 and TRBJ2-5): GAGVSQTPSNKVTEKGKYVELRCDPISGHTALYWYRQSLGQGPEFLIYFQGTGAADDSGLPNDRFFAVRPEGSVSTLKIQRTERGDSAVYLCASSLGRGAGETQYFGPGTRLLVL.

The chain carries TRBV6-5 and TRBJ2-2, with 7 bases aligning to TRBD1. Germline V gene data show CDR1 as MNHEY and CDR2 as SVGAGI. Losses at the gene ends were 0 bases for V and 6 bases for J; bases not matched to a gene: 4. The CDR3 runs to 15 residues. CDR3 nucleotide sequence: TGTGCCAGCAGTTACTCAGGGGGCTGGGCCGGGGAGCTGTTTTTT. Translated: CASSYSGGWAGELFF.